Presented here are 25 T cell receptor beta chains from one specimen sequenced in a study of blood T cell repertoires in COVID-19. The assay was immunoSEQ multiplex PCR, and TCRdb's table has in-frame clones only and misses some. The repertoire has some 220,000 clones, about four fifths of them found once; the top ten carry approximately 1.2%. Sequenced material: PBMCs or T cells enriched from blood (not recorded which). These TCRs come from a woman aged 40 to 50 with acute COVID-19.

This rearrangement joins TRBV4-2 to TRBJ2-1, with 10 bases fitting TRBD2. From germline, CDR1 is LGHNA and CDR2 YNFKEQ. The CDR3 loop spans 18 amino acids. J lost 3 bases, V lost 0 bases, and 8 bases had no gene match. The CDR3 here is CASSQEDSGLADYNEQFF. CDR3 coding DNA: TGTGCCAGCAGCCAAGAAGACTCCGGACTAGCGGACTACAATGAGCAGTTCTTC.

Ten or more counts support this clone. The rearrangement uses TRBV3-1 (or the pseudogene TRBV3-2) and TRBJ1-1; D is undetermined. The CDR3 consists of 12 residues. From germline, CDR1 is LGHDT and CDR2 YNNKEL (reference sequence). Trimming took off 5 bases at V and 2 bases at J, with 6 bases between the two ends. This chain's CDR3 is CASSWANTEAFF. The CDR3, as DNA: TGTGCCAGCAGCTGGGCCAACACTGAAGCTTTCTTT.

Only one count was recorded for this clone. The V call is TRBV7-6, the J call TRBJ2-1; 9 positions match TRBD2. Germline-derived CDR1 and CDR2 are SGHVS and FNYEAQ. There are 19 residues in the CDR3. Losses at the gene ends were 0 bases for V and 0 bases for J; bases not matched to a gene: 9. CDR3: CASSLAGLAGLYSYNEQFF. The CDR3 nucleotides are TGTGCCAGCAGCTTAGCGGGGCTAGCGGGACTTTACTCCTACAATGAGCAGTTCTTC.

This clone has a single count. V gene TRBV5-8 combines with J gene TRBJ1-5, with D possibly TRBD1 on 5 matching bases. The CDR3 runs 15 residues. The germline gives CDR1 SGHTS, CDR2 YDEGEE. Between the trimmed V and J ends, which lost 3 bases and 0 bases, there was a span of 10 bases. CDR3 protein: CASSSSRVSNQPQHF. DNA of the CDR3: TGTGCCAGCAGCTCCAGCAGGGTTAGCAATCAGCCCCAGCATTTT.

The chain employs TRBV24-1 and TRBJ2-7, with a possible D match to TRBD2 (5 bases). The CDR3 is 16 residues long. With 9 bases removed from V and 2 bases from J, the gap between germline ends came to 22 bases. Looked up from germline, CDR1 is KGHDR and CDR2 is SFDVKD. CDR3 sequence: CATQKQRTNPPYEQYF. The CDR3 DNA reads as TGTGCCACCCAAAAACAGCGGACGAATCCTCCCTACGAGCAGTACTTC.

The V and J genes are TRBV5-1 and TRBJ2-3, with D perhaps TRBD2 (6 bases). V shed 1 base and J shed 4 bases, with 10 bases lying between them. CDR1 and CDR2 (germline): SGHRS, YFSETQ. The CDR3 length is 14 residues. The chain's CDR3 is CASSLSAGPDTQYF. CDR3 bases: TGCGCCAGCAGCTTGTCTGCGGGACCAGATACGCAGTATTTT.

The V call is TRBV7-8, the J call TRBJ1-6; possible D gene TRBD1, 5 bases. The CDR3 extends over 17 amino acids. Trimming left V 2 bases short and J 9 bases short, with 20 bases between. Germline loops: CDR1 SGHVS, CDR2 FQNEAQ. In DNA form, the CDR3 reads TGTGCCAGCAGCTTAAGTAGCGCAGCCGGGAGGGGTTCACCCCTCCACTTT. As protein: CASSLSSAAGRGSPLHF.

This clone was recorded once. For the CDR3, the DNA is TGTGCCAGCAGTGGACAGGGGCTGAAGGGGCTCTACACCTTC. This gives the protein CASSGQGLKGLYTF. V and J are TRBV2 and TRBJ1-2; 8 positions match TRBD1. Looked up from germline, CDR1 is SNHLY and CDR2 is FYNNEI. V shed 4 bases, J shed 10 bases, and the junction held 11 bases outside the gene matches. CDR3 size: 14 residues. Supplemented by reference TRBV2 and TRBJ1-2, the full variable domain reads EPEVTQTPSHQVTQMGQEVILRCVPISNHLYFYWYRQILGQKVEFLVSFYNNEISEKSEIFDDQFSVERPDGSNFTLKIRSTKLEDSAMYFCASSGQGLKGLYTFGSGTRLTVV.

A single count supports this clone. The chain combines TRBV6-4 with TRBJ1-1; a possible D gene is TRBD1 (6 bases). In germline, CDR1 is MRHNA, CDR2 SNTAGT. The CDR3 has 13 residues. V lost 6 bases, J lost 2 bases, and 10 bases lay in between. The CDR3 DNA reads TGTGCCAGCAGCAGGGGACGCAACACTGAAGCTTTCTTT. Translation: CASSRGRNTEAFF.

This rearrangement joins TRBV12-3 or TRBV12-4 to TRBJ1-2, with D uncertain. The germline V and J ends were trimmed by 5 bases and 3 bases, with 7 bases remaining between them. This CDR3 contains 12 residues. The CDR3 sequence is CASSGRYYGYTF. The CDR3 DNA follows: TGTGCCAGCAGTGGGCGATACTATGGCTACACCTTC.

V usage is TRBV5-5 and J usage is TRBJ2-3; 7 nucleotides match TRBD2. Trimming cost V 4 bases and J 1 base; bases outside gene matches: 6. There are 15 residues in the CDR3. Per the germline V gene, CDR1 is SGHKS and CDR2 is YYEKEE (reference sequence). CDR3 region: CASSAGLGGTDTQYF. In nucleotides, the CDR3 is TGTGCCAGCAGCGCCGGACTAGGCGGCACAGATACGCAGTATTTT.

The chain links TRBV15 to TRBJ2-7; the D gene is possibly TRBD2 (6 bases). This CDR3 comprises 17 residues. Germline CDR1 LNHNV, CDR2 YYDKDF (reference sequence). V was trimmed by 0 bases and J by 3 bases, leaving 18 bases between them. The DNA of the CDR3 is TGTGCCACCAGCAGAGATCAGGTGGCCGGCGGGGTCTACGAGCAGTACTTC. This gives the protein CATSRDQVAGGVYEQYF.

The chain carries TRBV5-1 and TRBJ1-5; no definite D call. The germline gives CDR1 SGHRS, CDR2 YFSETQ. The CDR3 is 13 amino acids. With 5 bases removed from V and 3 bases from J, the gap between germline ends came to 9 bases. The CDR3 protein is CASRTDPNQPQHF. CDR3 nucleotides: TGCGCCAGCAGAACAGACCCCAATCAGCCCCAGCATTTT.

In its sample, this clone was seen a few times. V is TRBV25-1 and J is TRBJ1-1; 7 bases line up with TRBD1. Trimming at V came to 4 bases and at J to 1 base, leaving 3 bases not matched to a gene. From germline, CDR1 is MGHDK and CDR2 SYGVNS. This CDR3 spans 14 amino acids. CDR3: CASSGTGPNTEAFF. The CDR3 DNA follows: TGTGCCAGCAGTGGGACAGGCCCGAACACTGAAGCTTTCTTT.

This sequence joins TRBV6-4 and TRBJ2-2; no clear D gene. The length of the CDR3 is 12 residues. The germline V gene has CDR1 MRHNA and CDR2 SNTAGT. The V end was cut by 3 bases, the J end by 6 bases, with 5 bases between. Here the CDR3 reads CASSDFSGELFF. CDR3 bases: TGTGCCAGCAGTGATTTCTCCGGGGAGCTGTTTTTT.

CDR3 DNA: TGTGCCAGCAGACTACCGGCGTCCTATGGCTACACCTTC. Protein product: CASRLPASYGYTF. The V and J genes are TRBV11-3 and TRBJ1-2, with no clear D. Trimming stripped 6 bases from V and 4 bases from J, with 12 bases between. Germline-derived CDR1 and CDR2 are SGHNT and YENEEA. This CDR3 comprises 13 residues.

The genes are TRBV7-8 and TRBJ1-2; 8 positions match TRBD1. V was clipped by 7 bases and J by 4 bases; unmatched bases: 11. CDR1 and CDR2 from the germline V gene are SGHVS and FQNEAQ. The CDR3 runs 15 residues. CDR3 sequence (DNA): TGTGCCAGCAAGTTACAGGGGGGAGTTGGCTATGGCTACACCTTC. Its translation is CASKLQGGVGYGYTF.

The chain joins TRBV18 to TRBJ1-5; weak D call: TRBD1 (5 bases). Trimming shortened V by 3 bases and J by 7 bases, and 10 bases separated the two germline ends. There are 13 residues in the CDR3. Germline V CDR1 and CDR2: KGHSH, LQKENI. This chain's CDR3 is CASSPGGGQPQHF. The CDR3, as DNA: TGTGCCAGCTCACCTGGGGGGGGACAGCCCCAGCATTTT.

CDR3 loop: CASSFLFRGSAYNEQFF. CDR3 DNA: TGCGCCAGCAGCTTTTTGTTCCGCGGGTCCGCCTACAATGAGCAGTTCTTC. The chain carries TRBV5-1 and TRBJ2-1, with TRBD2 as a possible D gene (5 bases). Trimming took 2 bases from V and 2 from J, leaving 17 bases between them. The CDR3 has 17 amino acids. Germline V gene data show CDR1 as SGHRS and CDR2 as YFSETQ.

This clone appeared once. J is TRBJ1-4 and V is TRBV6-1; tentatively, D is TRBD1 (5 bases). This CDR3 region has 15 residues. Per the germline V gene, CDR1 is MNHNS and CDR2 is SASEGT. Between the trimmed V and J ends, which lost 3 bases and 8 bases, there was a span of 16 bases. In DNA, the CDR3 is TGTGCCAGCAGTGACCTCAGGGAGGTGGGGGAAAAACTGTTTTTT. Protein: CASSDLREVGEKLFF.

The chain uses TRBV28 and TRBJ2-1; D is uncertain. CDR1 and CDR2 (germline): MDHEN, SYDVKM. CDR3 length: 17 amino acids. This chain's CDR3 is CAPRPENRRGSYNEQFF. CDR3 coding DNA: TGTGCGCCACGACCTGAAAACCGGAGAGGCTCCTACAATGAGCAGTTCTTC.

This chain connects TRBV2 to TRBJ2-7; D is perhaps TRBD2 (6 bases). The germline CDR1 and CDR2 sequences are SNHLY and FYNNEI. Trimming cost V 7 bases and J 2 bases, with 15 bases left between them. This CDR3 spans 14 amino acids. CDR3 in DNA: TGTGCCAGCATTGGCCCGTGGGAGGCCTACGAGCAGTACTTC. Translation: CASIGPWEAYEQYF.

The chain joins TRBV11-2 to TRBJ2-2; D remains unclear. The germline V and J ends were trimmed by 8 bases and 4 bases, with 8 bases remaining between them. The CDR3 length is 12 residues. Germline V lookup: CDR1 SGHAT, CDR2 FQNNGV. The CDR3: CASSPGTGELFF. The CDR3 nucleotides are TGTGCCAGCTCCCCCGGCACCGGGGAGCTGTTTTTT. Full variable domain (remainder filled in from reference TRBV11-2 and TRBJ2-2): EAGVAQSPRYKIIEKRQSVAFWCNPISGHATLYWYQQILGQGPKLLIQFQNNGVVDDSQLPKDRFSAERLKGVDSTLKIQPAKLEDSAVYLCASSPGTGELFFGEGSRLTVL.

The gene calls are TRBV3-1 (or the pseudogene TRBV3-2) and TRBJ2-2, with D perhaps TRBD1 (6 bases). The V gene lost 2 bases and the J gene lost 0 bases, with 13 bases spanning the gap. The CDR3 extends over 17 amino acids. Germline lookup yields CDR1 LGHDT and CDR2 YNNKEL (reference sequence). CDR3 DNA sequence: TGTGCCAGCAGCCAACGTGGGACATACGCGAACACCGGGGAGCTGTTTTTT. Encoded protein: CASSQRGTYANTGELFF.

The CDR3 spells CASSYLGTSGPYEQYF. CDR3 bases: TGTGCCAGCAGTTATTTAGGGACTAGCGGACCCTACGAGCAGTACTTC. The chain recombines TRBV6-5 with TRBJ2-7; 11 nucleotides match TRBD2. The CDR3 contains 16 residues. The germline CDR1 and CDR2 sequences are MNHEY and SVGAGI. V lost 3 bases and J lost 2; bases outside the gene matches: 6.